These T cell receptor beta chains were read from a single sample in a study of graft-versus-host responses after intestinal transplantation. These receptors lack a known antigen. The table came from immunoSEQ multiplex PCR; TCRdb's copy has only in-frame clones and leaves some out. The profile shows roughly 96,000 clones, about 91% of them singletons. The sequencing here drew on unstimulated CD8+ T cells sorted from spleen or lymph node cells, taken before intestinal transplant. These receptors all stem from a human donor who received an intestinal transplant. CDR3s include the opening cysteine and the closing phenylalanine or tryptophan. D genes are given only for firm matches. Clone size, where shown, is once, few, many, or a class for clones that have expanded.

TRBV4-1	-	-	TRBJ1-5	TGCGCCAGCAGCCAAGATGGGAAGGGGGTCAATCAGCCCCAGCATTTT	CASSQDGKGVNQPQHF
TRBV30	-	TRBD1	TRBJ1-2	TGTGCCTGGACCCCGGGACAGGGGATTTATGGCTACACCTTC	CAWTPGQGIYGYTF
TRBV5-1	-	TRBD1	TRBJ1-2	TGCGCCAGCAGCACGGGACAGGGGAACTATGGCTACACCTTC	CASSTGQGNYGYTF
TRBV2	-	-	TRBJ1-1	TGTGCCAGCAGTGAAGGCCAACAGGTGAACACTGAAGCTTTCTTT	CASSEGQQVNTEAFF
TRBV28	-	-	TRBJ2-5	TGTGCCAGCACCCCTAGCCAAACTCTAGAGACCCAGTACTTC	CASTPSQTLETQYF
TRBV7-9	-	-	TRBJ1-5	TGTGCCAGCAGCCCCACGGGGGGGAATCAGCCCCAGCATTTT	CASSPTGGNQPQHF
TRBV27	-	TRBD1	TRBJ2-6	TGTGCCAGCAGTATCCGGGACAGGGGGCGCGATGGGGCCAACGTCCTGACTTTC	CASSIRDRGRDGANVLTF
TRBV6-5	-	-	TRBJ1-1	TGTGCCAGCAGTTACTCCGAGACGGGGGTGAACACTGAAGCTTTCTTT	CASSYSETGVNTEAFF
TRBV7-9	-	-	TRBJ1-2	TGTGCCAGCAGCCCACCGAGGGGAGGGGGCTATGGCTACACCTTC	CASSPPRGGGYGYTF
TRBV10-2	once	-	TRBJ2-7	TGCGCCACCACAGTCGAGGACAGCACCTACGAGCAGTACTTC	CATTVEDSTYEQYF
TRBV13	-	-	TRBJ1-3	TGTGCCAGCAGCTCCCAAACACCGCACATATATTTT	CASSSQTPHIYF
TRBV6-5	-	-	TRBJ2-5	TGTGCCAGCAGTTACTCGGGGCCAGAACAAGAGACCCAGTACTTC	CASSYSGPEQETQYF
TRBV6-9	-	TRBD2	TRBJ2-1	TGTGCCAGCAGTCCACTAGCGGGAGCCTACAATGAGCAGTTCTTC	CASSPLAGAYNEQFF
TRBV9	-	TRBD1	TRBJ2-7	TGTGCCAGCAGCCCCGGACAGGGGAGCCCCTACGAGCAGTACTTC	CASSPGQGSPYEQYF
TRBV14	-	-	TRBJ2-7	TGTGCCAGCAGCCAAGTCGAGGCAGGGTACGACGAGCAGTACTTC	CASSQVEAGYDEQYF
TRBV2	-	TRBD1	TRBJ1-5	TGTGCCAGCTTAGCTTCCCCGACAGGGGACCAGCCCCAGCATTTT	CASLASPTGDQPQHF
TRBV7-9	-	TRBD1	TRBJ1-6	TGTGCCAGCAACCGAGGGGACAGGGGGGATGAGGCCCTCCACTTT	CASNRGDRGDEALHF
TRBV27	-	-	TRBJ2-2	TGTGCCAGCAACCTGGCAGGGAACACCGGGGAGCTGTTTTTT	CASNLAGNTGELFF
TRBV9	-	-	TRBJ1-5	TGTGCCAGCAGCGTAGATGGTAGAAGCAATCAGCCCCAGCATTTT	CASSVDGRSNQPQHF
TRBV13	-	TRBD2	TRBJ2-5	TGTGCCAGCAGCTTAGCTAGCGGGGGGCCAAAAAAGACCCAGTACTTC	CASSLASGGPKKTQYF
TRBV10-3	-	-	TRBJ2-5	TGTGCCATCAGTGAGTCACCGCCTAGTGAAAAAGAGACCCAGTACTTC	CAISESPPSEKETQYF
TRBV5-1	once	-	TRBJ1-1	TGCGCCAGCAGCTTACAGGGTGAATACACTGAAGCTTTCTTT	CASSLQGEYTEAFF
TRBV27	once	-	TRBJ1-1	TGTGCCAGCAGTTTGGAAACGGAGGGGCTACACACTGAAGCTTTCTTT	CASSLETEGLHTEAFF
TRBV12-5	-	TRBD2	TRBJ2-3	TGTGCTAGTGGTTTAGAGCGGGGGGCCGGCACAGATACGCAGTATTTT	CASGLERGAGTDTQYF
TRBV19	-	-	TRBJ2-7	TGTGCCAGTAGTATAGGTCCAGGGGATCCCTCCTACGAGCAGTACTTC	CASSIGPGDPSYEQYF
TRBV29-1	-	TRBD1	TRBJ2-3	TGCAGCGTCGGGTACAGGGGGAGCACAGATACGCAGTATTTT	CSVGYRGSTDTQYF
TRBV5-6	-	TRBD1	TRBJ1-1	TGTGCCAGCAACCGGGGACAGATAAACACTGAAGCTTTCTTT	CASNRGQINTEAFF
TRBV6-1	-	-	TRBJ1-4	TGTGCCAGCAGTGACACAGGGTACGAACTGTTTTTT	CASSDTGYELFF
TRBV13	-	TRBD2	TRBJ2-1	TGTGCCAGCAGCTTAGGCCCTAGCGGGAGTTACAATGAGCAGTTCTTC	CASSLGPSGSYNEQFF
TRBV9	-	-	TRBJ1-1	TGTGCCAGCAGCGTAGCGGAGGGCACTGAAGCTTTCTTT	CASSVAEGTEAFF
TRBV5-4	-	TRBD1	TRBJ2-1	TGTGCCAGCAGCTTGGACAGGGGGCCCTACAATGAGCAGTTCTTC	CASSLDRGPYNEQFF
TRBV30	once	-	TRBJ2-1	TGTGCCTGGAGTCCCTTCGGGGGAACCGGGGTCTCCTTTCTATACAATGAGCAGTTCTTC	CAWSPFGGTGVSFLYNEQFF
TRBV19	-	TRBD1	TRBJ2-7	TGTGCCAGTAACGCCGGGACAGGGCCCTACGAGCAGTACTTC	CASNAGTGPYEQYF
TRBV29-1	-	TRBD1	TRBJ2-7	TGCAGCGTCTCTGAGACAGGGGACCGCTACGAGCAGTACTTC	CSVSETGDRYEQYF
TRBV6-5	once	TRBD1	TRBJ1-2	TGTGCCAGCAGTTCCGGAGCGGGACAGGGCGGGGGCTACACCTTC	CASSSGAGQGGGYTF
TRBV9	-	-	TRBJ2-7	TGTGCCAGCAGCGTAGCCGGGAGCAACGAGCAGTACTTC	CASSVAGSNEQYF
TRBV5-1	-	TRBD1	TRBJ2-7	TGCGCCAGCAGCCCTAGACAGGGAACCTACGAGCAGTACTTC	CASSPRQGTYEQYF
TRBV11-3	-	-	TRBJ2-1	TGTGCCAGCAGCTCCAGGGGTACCGAGGGAAACAATGAGCAGTTCTTC	CASSSRGTEGNNEQFF
TRBV13	-	-	TRBJ2-5	TGTGCCAGCAGCTCCCGCACTCAGGACATCGGTCAAGAGACCCAGTACTTC	CASSSRTQDIGQETQYF
TRBV19	-	-	TRBJ1-5	TGTGCCAGTAGTATCGGGGGGTCACAGCCCCAGCATTTT	CASSIGGSQPQHF
TRBV18	-	TRBD2	TRBJ2-7	TGTGCCAGCTCACCCACTAGCGGGAGGGTCTACGAGCAGTACTTC	CASSPTSGRVYEQYF
TRBV19	-	TRBD1	TRBJ1-1	TGTGCCAGTAGTCCCCGGACAGGGGTGAGGATGAACACTGAAGCTTTCTTT	CASSPRTGVRMNTEAFF
TRBV6-5	-	-	TRBJ2-7	TGTGCCAGCAGTTACTCAATCACCTACCGAACCTACGAGCAGTACTTC	CASSYSITYRTYEQYF
TRBV28	-	TRBD1	TRBJ2-7	TGTGCCAGCAGTCCGGGACAGGGTATCCACGAGCAGTACTTC	CASSPGQGIHEQYF
TRBV5-1	-	TRBD1	TRBJ2-7	TGCGCCAGCAGCTTGGAGATGATGACAGGGGCAACTTCCCTAGGCGAGCAGTACTTC	CASSLEMMTGATSLGEQYF
TRBV28	once	-	TRBJ1-1	TGTGCCAGCAGTTGGACACCTGGTAGTAACACTGAAGCTTTCTTT	CASSWTPGSNTEAFF